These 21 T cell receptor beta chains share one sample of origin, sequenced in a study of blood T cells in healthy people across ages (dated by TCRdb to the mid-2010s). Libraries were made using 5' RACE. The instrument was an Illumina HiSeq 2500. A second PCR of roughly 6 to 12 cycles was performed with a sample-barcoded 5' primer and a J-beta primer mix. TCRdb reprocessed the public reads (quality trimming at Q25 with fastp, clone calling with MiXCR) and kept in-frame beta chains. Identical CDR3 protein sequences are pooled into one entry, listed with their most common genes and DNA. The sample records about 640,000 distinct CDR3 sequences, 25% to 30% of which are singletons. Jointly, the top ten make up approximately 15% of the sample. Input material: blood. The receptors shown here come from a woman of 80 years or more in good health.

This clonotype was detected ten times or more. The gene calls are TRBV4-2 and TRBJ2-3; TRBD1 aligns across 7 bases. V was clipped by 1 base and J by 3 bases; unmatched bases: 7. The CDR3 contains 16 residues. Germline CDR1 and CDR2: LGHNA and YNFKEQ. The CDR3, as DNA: TGTGCCAGCAGCCAAGGGACAGGCCAAGGGACAGATACGCAGTATTTT. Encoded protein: CASSQGTGQGTDTQYF.

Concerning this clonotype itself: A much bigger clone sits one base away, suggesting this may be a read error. CDR3 coding DNA: TGTGCCAGCAGCTCGGGTACCACAGATACGCAGTATTTT. It encodes CASSSGTTDTQYF. The chain couples TRBV2 to TRBJ2-3; no clear D gene. Germline loops: CDR1 SNHLY, CDR2 FYNNEI. The CDR3 has 13 amino acids. Between the trimmed V and J ends, which lost 6 bases and 2 bases, there was a span of 9 bases. Together with reference TRBV2 and TRBJ2-3, the CDR3 gives the full variable domain: EPEVTQTPSHQVTQMGQEVILRCVPISNHLYFYWYRQILGQKVEFLVSFYNNEISEKSEIFDDQFSVERPDGSNFTLKIRSTKLEDSAMYFCASSSGTTDTQYFGPGTRLTVL.

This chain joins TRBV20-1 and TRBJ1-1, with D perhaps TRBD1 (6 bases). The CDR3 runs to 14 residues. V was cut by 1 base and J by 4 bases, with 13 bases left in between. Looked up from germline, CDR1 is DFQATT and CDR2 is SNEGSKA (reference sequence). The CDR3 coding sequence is TGCAGTGCTAGAGTTTGGGGGGGCGGCACTGAAGCTTTCTTT. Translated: CSARVWGGGTEAFF.

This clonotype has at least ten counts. The CDR3: CASSKREVAYEQYF. For the CDR3, the DNA is TGTGCCAGCAGCAAACGGGAGGTCGCTTACGAGCAGTACTTC. The chain recombines TRBV6-5 with TRBJ2-7; 7 nucleotides agree with TRBD2. CDR3 size: 14 residues. Per germline, CDR1 MNHEY and CDR2 SVGAGI. J gave up 4 bases and V 6 bases, and 9 bases lay outside the gene matches.

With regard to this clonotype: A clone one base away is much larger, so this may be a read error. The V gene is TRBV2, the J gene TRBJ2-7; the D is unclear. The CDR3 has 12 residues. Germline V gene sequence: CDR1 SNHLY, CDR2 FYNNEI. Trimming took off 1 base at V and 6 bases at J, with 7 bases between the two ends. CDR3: CASSEVWGEQYF. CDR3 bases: TGTGCCAGCAGTGAAGTTTGGGGCGAGCAGTACTTC.

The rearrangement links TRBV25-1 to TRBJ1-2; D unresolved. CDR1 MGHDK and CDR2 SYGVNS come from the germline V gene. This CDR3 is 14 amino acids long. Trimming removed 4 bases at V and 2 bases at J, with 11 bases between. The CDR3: CASSGRTVNYGYTF. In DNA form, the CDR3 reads TGTGCCAGCAGTGGCCGGACGGTGAACTATGGCTACACCTTC.

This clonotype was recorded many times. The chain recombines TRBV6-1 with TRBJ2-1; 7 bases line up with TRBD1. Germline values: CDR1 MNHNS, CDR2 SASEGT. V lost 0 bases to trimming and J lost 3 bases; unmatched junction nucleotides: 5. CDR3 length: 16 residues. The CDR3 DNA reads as TGTGCCAGCAGTGAAGCGAGGACAGGTAGCTACAATGAGCAGTTCTTC. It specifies CASSEARTGSYNEQFF.

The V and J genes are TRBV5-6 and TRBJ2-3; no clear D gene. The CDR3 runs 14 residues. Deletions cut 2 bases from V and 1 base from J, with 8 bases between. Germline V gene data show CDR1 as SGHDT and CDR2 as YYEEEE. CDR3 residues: CASSFKAGTDTQYF. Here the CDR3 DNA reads TGTGCCAGCAGCTTTAAGGCGGGCACAGATACGCAGTATTTT.

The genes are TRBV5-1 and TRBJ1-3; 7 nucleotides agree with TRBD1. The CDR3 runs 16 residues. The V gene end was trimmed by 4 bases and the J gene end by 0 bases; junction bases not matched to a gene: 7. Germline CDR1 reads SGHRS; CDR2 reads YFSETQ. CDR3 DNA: TGCGCCAGCAGCCGGGACAGCCCTGGCTCTGGAAACACCATATATTTT. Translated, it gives CASSRDSPGSGNTIYF. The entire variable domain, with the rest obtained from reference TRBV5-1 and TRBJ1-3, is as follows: KAGVTQTPRYLIKTRGQQVTLSCSPISGHRSVSWYQQTPGQGLQFLFEYFSETQRNKGNFPGRFSGRQFSNSRSEMNVSTLELGDSALYLCASSRDSPGSGNTIYFGEGSWLTVV.

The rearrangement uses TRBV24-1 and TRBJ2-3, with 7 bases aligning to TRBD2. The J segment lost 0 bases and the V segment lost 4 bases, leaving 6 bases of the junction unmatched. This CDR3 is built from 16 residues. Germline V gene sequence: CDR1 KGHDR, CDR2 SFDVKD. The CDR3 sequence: CATSDQGLTSTDTQYF. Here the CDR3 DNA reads TGTGCCACCAGTGACCAGGGACTAACTAGCACAGATACGCAGTATTTT.

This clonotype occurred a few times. The CDR3 sequence is CATRSWGGADNEQFF. In DNA form, the CDR3 reads TGTGCCACCAGATCGTGGGGGGGGGCGGACAATGAGCAGTTCTTC. The chain carries TRBV14 and TRBJ2-1, with D possibly TRBD2 on 7 matching bases. CDR1 and CDR2 from the germline V gene are SGHDN and FVKESK. The CDR3 totals 15 residues. The V gene lost 10 bases and the J gene lost 5 bases, with 21 bases spanning the gap.

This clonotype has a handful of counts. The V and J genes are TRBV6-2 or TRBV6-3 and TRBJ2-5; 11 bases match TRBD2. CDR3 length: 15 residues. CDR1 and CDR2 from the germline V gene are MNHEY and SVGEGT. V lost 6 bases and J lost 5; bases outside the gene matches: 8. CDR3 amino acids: CASRLAGGAGETQYF. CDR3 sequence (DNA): TGTGCCAGCAGGCTAGCGGGGGGTGCCGGGGAGACCCAGTACTTC.

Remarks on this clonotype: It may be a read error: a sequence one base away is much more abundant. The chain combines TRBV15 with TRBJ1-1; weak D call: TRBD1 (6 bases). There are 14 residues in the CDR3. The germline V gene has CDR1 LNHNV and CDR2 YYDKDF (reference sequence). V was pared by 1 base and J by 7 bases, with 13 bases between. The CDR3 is CATSRVRGYGEAFF. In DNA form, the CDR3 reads TGTGCCACCAGCAGAGTTAGGGGGTATGGTGAAGCTTTCTTT.

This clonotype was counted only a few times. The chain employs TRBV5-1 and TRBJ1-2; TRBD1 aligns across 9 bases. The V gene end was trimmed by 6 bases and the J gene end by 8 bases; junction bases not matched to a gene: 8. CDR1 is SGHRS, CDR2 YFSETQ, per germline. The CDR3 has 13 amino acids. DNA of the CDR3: TGCGCCAGCACCTTCAGACAGGGGGAGGGCTACACCTTC. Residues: CASTFRQGEGYTF.

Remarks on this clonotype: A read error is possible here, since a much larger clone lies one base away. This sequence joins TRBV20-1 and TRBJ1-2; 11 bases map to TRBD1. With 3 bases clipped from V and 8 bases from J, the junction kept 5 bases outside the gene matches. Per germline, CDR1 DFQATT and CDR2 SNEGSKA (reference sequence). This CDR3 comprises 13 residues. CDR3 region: CSARDRGPGGYTF. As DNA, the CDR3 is TGCAGTGCTAGGGACAGGGGGCCGGGAGGCTACACCTTC.

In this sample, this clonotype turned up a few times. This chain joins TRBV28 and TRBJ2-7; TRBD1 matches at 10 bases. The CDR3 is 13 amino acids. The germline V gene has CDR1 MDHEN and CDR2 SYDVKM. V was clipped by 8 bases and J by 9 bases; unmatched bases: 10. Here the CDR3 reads CASQRTGGYGQYF. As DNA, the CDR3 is TGTGCCAGCCAAAGGACAGGGGGGTATGGGCAGTACTTC.

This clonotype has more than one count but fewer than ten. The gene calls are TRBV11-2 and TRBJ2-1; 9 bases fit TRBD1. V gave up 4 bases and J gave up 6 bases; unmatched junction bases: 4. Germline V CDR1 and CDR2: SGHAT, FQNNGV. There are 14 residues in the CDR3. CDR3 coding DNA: TGTGCCAGCAGCTACCTACAGGGGGCCAATGAGCAGTTCTTC. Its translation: CASSYLQGANEQFF.

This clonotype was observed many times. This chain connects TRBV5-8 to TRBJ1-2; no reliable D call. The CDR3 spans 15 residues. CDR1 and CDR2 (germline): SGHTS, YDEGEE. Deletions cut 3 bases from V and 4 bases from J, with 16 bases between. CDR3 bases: TGTGCCAGCAGCTGGTGGAATCCGGAGGGCTATGGCTACACCTTC. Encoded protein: CASSWWNPEGYGYTF.

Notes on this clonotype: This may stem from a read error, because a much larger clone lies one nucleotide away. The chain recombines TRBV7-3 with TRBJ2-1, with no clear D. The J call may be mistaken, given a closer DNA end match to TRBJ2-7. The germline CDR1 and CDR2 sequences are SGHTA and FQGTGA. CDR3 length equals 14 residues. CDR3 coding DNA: TGTGCCAGCAGCTTAGAATTCTCCTACAATGAGCAGTACTTC. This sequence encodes CASSLEFSYNEQYF.

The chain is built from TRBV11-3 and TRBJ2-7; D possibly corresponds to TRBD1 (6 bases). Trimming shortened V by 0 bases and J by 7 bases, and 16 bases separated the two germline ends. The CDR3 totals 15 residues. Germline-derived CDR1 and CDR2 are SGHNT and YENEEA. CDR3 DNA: TGTGCCAGCAGCTTAGACGGGATTGGGGACAATGAGCAGTACTTC. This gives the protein CASSLDGIGDNEQYF.

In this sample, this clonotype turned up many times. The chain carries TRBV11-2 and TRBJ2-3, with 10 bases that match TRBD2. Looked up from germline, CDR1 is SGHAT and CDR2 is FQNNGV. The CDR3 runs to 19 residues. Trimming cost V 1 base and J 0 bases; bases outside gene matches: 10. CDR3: CASSLVFALAGESTDTQYF. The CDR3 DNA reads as TGTGCCAGCAGCTTAGTCTTCGCGCTAGCGGGGGAAAGCACAGATACGCAGTATTTT.